The 2 T cell receptor beta chains below were found in one sample sequenced in a study of blood T cell repertoires in COVID-19. Using immunoSEQ multiplex PCR, the repertoire was profiled, and TCRdb retains in-frame clones only, with some absent. The data show approximately 100,000 clones, roughly 90% seen once. The specimen sequenced was peripheral blood. The origin of the receptors is a man aged 65 to 79 with acute or convalescent COVID-19.

The chain employs TRBV6-5 and TRBJ1-4; D perhaps matches TRBD1 (5 bases). Per germline, CDR1 MNHEY and CDR2 SVGAGI. Between the trimmed V and J ends, which lost 1 base and 2 bases, there was a span of 11 bases. There are 16 residues in the CDR3. In DNA form, the CDR3 reads TGTGCCAGCAGTTACTGGGGGGGGAGGACTAATGAAAAACTGTTTTTT. It translates to CASSYWGGRTNEKLFF.

The sample holds one count of this clone. The rearrangement uses TRBV30 and TRBJ1-6; 7 nucleotides agree with TRBD1. V trimming: 5 bases; J trimming: 10 bases; junction bases outside the gene matches: 11. CDR3 length: 14 amino acids. Per the germline V gene, CDR1 is GTSNPN and CDR2 is SVGIG (reference sequence). The CDR3 reads CAWGGDSAWSPLHF. The CDR3 DNA sequence: TGTGCCTGGGGGGGGGACAGTGCCTGGTCACCCCTCCACTTT.